This T cell receptor beta chain was obtained from a study of graft-versus-host responses after intestinal transplantation. Turning to the study itself: Recipients received multivisceral, liver-intestinal, or isolated intestinal transplants.

Looked up from germline, CDR1 is SGHVS and CDR2 is FQNEAQ. The CDR3 consists of 16 residues. Germline trimming cut 5 bases from V and 1 base from J; bases unmatched to any gene: 8. In the case of this clone: Its antigen is still unknown.

Generated by immunoSEQ multiplex PCR, the TCRdb table keeps only in-frame clones and is missing some. There are around 67,000 clones in the sample; around 91% occur only once, and roughly 4% lies in the top ten. Study findings and constraints: Peak levels of circulating GvH clones tracked with early post-transplant HvG declines.

This chain uses TRBV7-8 with TRBJ1-5; 7 positions agree with TRBD1. The receptor was isolated from a human donor who was the organ donor for an intestinal transplant. The sample was unstimulated CD8+ T cells sorted from spleen or lymph node cells, taken before transplant. The chain's CDR3 is CASSIRDRESNQPQHF. The CDR3 DNA reads as TGTGCCAGCAGCATCCGAGACAGGGAGAGCAATCAGCCCCAGCATTTT.